This T cell receptor beta chain came from a study of human T cells and chemical hapten exposure listed by TCRdb under 2021. Concerning the study at large: For sensitization, 2% DPC in acetone was applied to a 2 cm by 2 cm area of upper inner arm skin. Blood samples were taken from patients before sensitization (week 0) and at 2, 6 and about 24 weeks after DPC sensitization. Peripheral blood TCR repertoire changes were tracked in vivo in alopecia patients during primary and secondary sensitization to the hapten diphenylcyclopropenone (DPC). Libraries were combined into a pool for sequencing, and differences in TCR yield between samples came mainly from small differences in library volumes within the pool. Patch tests used Finn chambers with 0.01% DPC on the upper back, scored after 6 days by International Contact Dermatitis Research Group standards. Each blood RNA sample was used to sequence both TCR alpha and TCR beta chains. Throughout the study period of roughly 24 weeks, patients also received therapeutic DPC doses to the scalp every week. The mostly female patient cohort included alopecia areata with under or over 50% scalp involvement, alopecia totalis and alopecia universalis. Blood for TCR sequencing was provided by twenty-nine alopecia patients at one to four time points (pre-sensitization, 2, 6 and 24 weeks). Results and caveats for the whole study, not just this receptor: All patients had alopecia, a presumed autoimmune disease, so their immune response might differ from that of healthy individuals. A positive correlation was found between the number of PT1 expanded TCRs and patch test score, with significance reached at thresholds 8, 16 and 32 but not 4. DPC sensitization did not change how many TCRs were above 1 in 1000 frequency, and no evidence was found of alterations in global repertoire structure. Expanded TCRs formed significantly more large CDR3 similarity clusters than pre-sensitization or healthy control sets, consistent with antigen-driven responses. Repeated subsampling changed both the strength of the expansion versus patch-test correlation and the threshold at which that correlation became significant.

The time point label here, explained by the study, means: pre-sensitization, week 0. The sample's treatment or condition label, decoded: therapeutic diphenylcyclopropenone sensitization with weekly scalp DPC. Total RNA was extracted from unfractionated whole blood collected in Tempus Blood RNA tubes. At every patch-test visit, the blood draw took place before the patch test was put on. Patients were eligible if aged 18 to 70, diagnosed with alopecia and judged suitable for DPC therapy, and pregnant patients were excluded. The method behind the library was RACE. The instrument given in TCRdb is NextSeq 500. During library preparation, unique molecular identifiers were attached to individual cDNA molecules so that TCRs could be counted in a quantitative, reproducible way. As for how the authors treated the data: The median number of TCRs per sample was some 100,000, ranging from roughly 23,224 to 690,600. The Decombinator software suite was used to annotate the V, J and CDR3 of the TCR reads. For the PS versus PT1 abundance plots, all samples were subsampled to the same number of TCRs (28,000). TCRs were defined as expanded if absent before sensitization and observed at least eight times at the 2-week time point. TCRdb reran the public reads through fastp at Q25 and MiXCR, keeping productive beta chains. Every entry covers one CDR3 protein and lists the most common genes and DNA from its rows. In this record, the V and J calls reflect TCRdb's handling and not the investigators' own analysis. This sample holds 35,000 to 45,000 distinct CDR3 sequences; approximately 12% were observed only once. The ten biggest clones cover approximately 1.9% of the sample.

In regard to this clonotype: The antigen it recognizes is unknown. One base away there is no much larger clone; base qualities are not given.

The source of this sequence is a woman aged 40 to 55 with alopecia areata. Some clones in this sample may be carry-over from other donors' samples. The sequencing here drew on whole blood, taken in connection with sensitization to the hapten diphenylcyclopropenone (DPC).

At the DNA level, the sequence is TGTGCCAGCAGCCTCATGAAGGGTCTGGGCACCGGGGAGCTGTTTTTT. This yields the protein CASSLMKGLGTGELFF. The chain is assembled from TRBV3-1 and TRBJ2-2; no confident D gene assignment can be made. V is pared back by 4 bases and J by 4 bases, with 16 bases lying between the germline termini. The cysteine opens and the phenylalanine closes a CDR3 of 16 amino acids. Just the 48-base CDR3 DNA is kept, in frame starting at base 1. As encoded in the germline V gene (reference sequence), CDR1 is LGHDT while CDR2 is YNNKEL.